Listed below are T cell receptor beta chains from one sample, sequenced in a study of beta chain features in type 1 diabetes. This table comes from immunoSEQ multiplex PCR, and its TCRdb copy is limited to in-frame clones, with some not included. The table shows 350,000 to 400,000 clones, with roughly 12% occurring only once. The sample taken for sequencing was naive CD4+ T cells from blood. Receptors were obtained from a young woman with type 1 diabetes. Each CDR3 is given with its conserved first and last residue. The D gene is left open where the match is weak. Size is omitted from some rows. Given values are once, few, many or a class for expanded clones.

clone_size	v_call	j_call	d_call	cdr3_nt	cdr3_aa
.	TRBV23-1	TRBJ2-7	TRBD1	TGCGCCAGCAGTCATCAGGGGGCGGATGAGCAGTACTTC	CASSHQGADEQYF
.	TRBV12-5	TRBJ2-1	.	TGTGCTAGTTCGGGCCTAGCCTCCTATGAGCAGTTCTTC	CASSGLASYEQFF
.	TRBV18	TRBJ2-7	.	TGTGCCAGCTCACCCGACGACCCTAGTACCTACGAGCAGTACTTC	CASSPDDPSTYEQYF
.	TRBV29-1	TRBJ2-1	TRBD2	TGCAGCGTTGACGTCCTAGCGGGTATTGACAATGAGCAGTTCTTC	CSVDVLAGIDNEQFF
.	TRBV7-2	TRBJ1-5	TRBD1	TGTGCCAGCAGCAGTCGACAGGGACCCCAGCCCCAGCATTTT	CASSSRQGPQPQHF
few	TRBV18	TRBJ1-1	.	TGTGCCAGCTCACGTCCCATGGGGGCTGGGACTGAAGCTTTCTTT	CASSRPMGAGTEAFF
few	TRBV4-3	TRBJ1-1	.	TGCGCCAGCAGCCAAACGGGAGGGGTCGGCACTGAAGCTTTCTTT	CASSQTGGVGTEAFF
.	TRBV5-4	TRBJ2-3	.	TGCGCCAGCAGCCAAGATGGGGGCTTAGTCGATACGCAGTATTTT	CASSQDGGLVDTQYF
.	TRBV29-1	TRBJ1-2	.	TGCAGCGTTGATAGGGAGGGAAGAAACTATGGCTACACCTTC	CSVDREGRNYGYTF
few	TRBV6-6	TRBJ1-5	TRBD1	TGTGCCAGCAGTTACGGACAGGATAGCAATCAGCCCCAGCATTTT	CASSYGQDSNQPQHF
few	TRBV20-1	TRBJ1-2	.	TGCAGTGCCCCGGGAATCGGCGGCTACACCTTC	CSAPGIGGYTF
few	TRBV7-9	TRBJ2-7	TRBD1	TGTGCCAGCAGCTCGACAGGGGCTTACGAGCAGTACTTC	CASSSTGAYEQYF
few	TRBV5-4	TRBJ2-1	.	TGTGCCAGCAGCTTAAGGGACTCACAGTTCTTC	CASSLRDSQFF
.	TRBV19	TRBJ1-2	.	TGTGCCAGTAGTCCAGAGGCCGGGCGGGGTGGCTACACCTTC	CASSPEAGRGGYTF
few	TRBV28	TRBJ2-3	TRBD2	TGTGCCAGCAGTTCCCCAGCTACTAGCGGCTTCACAGATACGCAGTATTTT	CASSSPATSGFTDTQYF
few	TRBV4-3	TRBJ2-3	TRBD2	TGCGCCAGCAGCCAACGTGGGGTAGCGGGAGTGTCAGATACGCAGTATTTT	CASSQRGVAGVSDTQYF
few	TRBV9	TRBJ1-1	TRBD1	TGTGCCAGCAGCGCAGGGGGGACGAACACTGAAGCTTTCTTT	CASSAGGTNTEAFF
.	TRBV7-2	TRBJ2-1	.	TGTGCCAGTAAAACCCCGGGGGGCCGCCATGAGCAGTTCTTC	CASKTPGGRHEQFF
few	TRBV4-2	TRBJ2-5	.	TGTGCCAGCAGCGGAGGGGCTAGCGTACAAGAGACCCAGTACTTC	CASSGGASVQETQYF
.	TRBV5-1	TRBJ1-1	.	TGCGCCAGCAGCTTGGCATCGGGGGACACTGAAGCTTTCTTT	CASSLASGDTEAFF
.	TRBV2	TRBJ2-7	TRBD1	TGTGCCAGCAGTGGTGTCAGGGGGTCCTACGAGCAGTACTTC	CASSGVRGSYEQYF
.	TRBV6-6	TRBJ1-1	.	TGTGCCAGCAGTTACGTTGAGTCCACTGAAGCTTTCTTT	CASSYVESTEAFF
.	TRBV13	TRBJ2-1	TRBD2	TGTGCCAGCAGCTCCGCCTTGACTAGCGGGAGAATAGATGAGCAGTTCTTC	CASSSALTSGRIDEQFF
.	TRBV19	TRBJ2-3	TRBD1	TGTGCCAGTAGTCGGACCGGGACAGGGGAGCGCACAGATACGCAGTATTTT	CASSRTGTGERTDTQYF
few	TRBV29-1	TRBJ2-7	.	TGCAGCGTCGTGCAGGGGACCTACGAGCAGTACTTC	CSVVQGTYEQYF
few	TRBV7-9	TRBJ2-1	TRBD2	TGTGCCAGCAGCCCCAGTAGCGGGGGCGGGGGTGAGCAGTTCTTC	CASSPSSGGGGEQFF
few	TRBV6-5	TRBJ1-5	TRBD1	TGTGCCAGCAGGACCACGGGACAGGGAGATCAGCCCCAGCATTTT	CASRTTGQGDQPQHF
.	TRBV5-4	TRBJ1-4	TRBD1	TGTGCCAGCAGCGACAGGGGTGATGAAAAACTGTTTTTT	CASSDRGDEKLFF
.	TRBV19	TRBJ1-5	TRBD1	TGTGCCAGTAGTATCCGGGACAGGGCCCTCAATCAGCCCCAGCATTTT	CASSIRDRALNQPQHF
few	TRBV30	TRBJ1-1	.	TGTGCCTGGGACAGGTTGAACACTGAAGCTTTCTTT	CAWDRLNTEAFF
.	TRBV9	TRBJ2-2	.	TGTGCCAGCAGCCGCTACGGGGAGCTGTTTTTT	CASSRYGELFF
few	TRBV27	TRBJ2-5	TRBD1	TGTGCCAGCAGTCAGCGGACAGGGCCCAGCCAAGAGACCCAGTACTTC	CASSQRTGPSQETQYF
few	TRBV6-5	TRBJ2-5	TRBD1	TGTGCCAGCAGAACGGACAGGGCGGAGACCCAGTACTTC	CASRTDRAETQYF
.	TRBV28	TRBJ2-5	.	TGTGCCAGCAGTACGACTTGGACCCAGTACTTC	CASSTTWTQYF
.	TRBV13	TRBJ1-2	.	TGTGCCAGCAGTCCCGACAGGAACTATGGCTACACCTTC	CASSPDRNYGYTF
.	TRBV29-1	TRBJ2-1	.	TGCAGCGTTATCGACCGGGAATCATACAATGAGCAGTTCTTC	CSVIDRESYNEQFF
.	TRBV18	TRBJ1-2	TRBD1	TGTGCCAGCTCACCGGGGACAGGGTTTGGCTACACCTTC	CASSPGTGFGYTF
few	TRBV5-4	TRBJ1-5	TRBD1	TGTGCCAGCAGCTTGGGGCAGGGGGCGGATCAGCCCCAGCATTTT	CASSLGQGADQPQHF
few	TRBV19	TRBJ2-2	.	TGTGCCAGTACTTACAGTTTTAACACCGGGGAGCTGTTTTTT	CASTYSFNTGELFF
.	TRBV4-3	TRBJ1-1	TRBD1	TGCGCCAGCAGCCGAGACAGGGACACTGAAGCTTTCTTT	CASSRDRDTEAFF
.	TRBV29-1	TRBJ1-5	.	TGCAGCGTTGCGTCTGGGGGGGCGGGTCAGCCCCAGCATTTT	CSVASGGAGQPQHF
.	TRBV7-9	TRBJ2-7	.	TGTGCCAGCAGCTTAGGGCAGGGGGGTGTCGAGCAGTACTTC	CASSLGQGGVEQYF
.	TRBV5-8	TRBJ2-5	.	TGTGCCAGCAAGAGGTGGGAGACCCAGTACTTC	CASKRWETQYF
few	TRBV4-3	TRBJ2-3	TRBD2	TGCGCCAGCAGCCAAGGGTTTAGCGGGCTGGATACGCAGTATTTT	CASSQGFSGLDTQYF
few	TRBV28	TRBJ2-2	.	TGTGCCAGCAGTCCGATACAGGGTATAGGAGGGGAGCTGTTTTTT	CASSPIQGIGGELFF
.	TRBV19	TRBJ1-1	.	TGTGCCAGTAACCCGGGAGGGGAAGGCACTGAAGCTTTCTTT	CASNPGGEGTEAFF
.	TRBV5-1	TRBJ2-3	TRBD2	TGCGCCAGCAGCTTCCAGCCACTAGCGGGGGTCACAGATACGCAGTATTTT	CASSFQPLAGVTDTQYF
few	TRBV19	TRBJ2-7	.	TGTGCCAGTAGTATTAGCGGCAGGTACGAGCAGTACTTC	CASSISGRYEQYF
.	TRBV5-6	TRBJ1-5	.	TGTGCCAGCAGCTCCGGGATACAGCCCCAGCATTTT	CASSSGIQPQHF
few	TRBV5-1	TRBJ2-7	TRBD2	TGCGCCAGCAGCCTAGGGCGGGGGGACTACGAGCAGTACTTC	CASSLGRGDYEQYF
few	TRBV18	TRBJ1-5	TRBD1	TGTGCCAGCTCACCAGCGCCGGGACAGGGTAATCAGCCCCAGCATTTT	CASSPAPGQGNQPQHF
.	TRBV30	TRBJ2-3	TRBD2	TGTGCCTGGAGTGTAGGGGCTAGCGGGAGAGGAACAGATACGCAGTATTTT	CAWSVGASGRGTDTQYF
few	TRBV6-1	TRBJ1-5	TRBD1	TGTGCCAGCAGACAGGGGAAGATGGTTGGTCAGCCCCAGCATTTT	CASRQGKMVGQPQHF
.	TRBV2	TRBJ1-1	.	TGTGCCAGCAGTCCAAACAGGGTCGGAGCTTTCTTT	CASSPNRVGAFF
.	TRBV13	TRBJ2-5	TRBD1	TGTGCCAGCAGCTACAGGGGGCGGGAGACCCAGTACTTC	CASSYRGRETQYF